The clone carrying this TCR beta chain came up a few times. These data come from a study of blood T cell repertoires in COVID-19. Overall study context: Acute and convalescent COVID-19 samples came from the United States, Italy and Spain.

CDR1 MGHRA and CDR2 YSYEKL come from the germline V gene. V dropped 3 bases and J dropped 2 bases, with 11 bases sitting between them. The CDR3 contains 14 residues. The protocol was immunoSEQ multiplex PCR, while the TCRdb copy is restricted to in-frame clones and leaves out a portion. The repertoire holds some 290,000 clones, with about four fifths as singletons. The sequencing sample was made of peripheral blood. This TCR was sampled from a woman aged 60-75 years with active or convalescent COVID-19. V and J are TRBV4-1 and TRBJ2-7, with D tentatively TRBD1 (6 bases). CDR3 DNA: TGCGCCAGCAGCCAGGGGGCGCGTACCTACGAGCAGTACTTC. This codes for CASSQGARTYEQYF.